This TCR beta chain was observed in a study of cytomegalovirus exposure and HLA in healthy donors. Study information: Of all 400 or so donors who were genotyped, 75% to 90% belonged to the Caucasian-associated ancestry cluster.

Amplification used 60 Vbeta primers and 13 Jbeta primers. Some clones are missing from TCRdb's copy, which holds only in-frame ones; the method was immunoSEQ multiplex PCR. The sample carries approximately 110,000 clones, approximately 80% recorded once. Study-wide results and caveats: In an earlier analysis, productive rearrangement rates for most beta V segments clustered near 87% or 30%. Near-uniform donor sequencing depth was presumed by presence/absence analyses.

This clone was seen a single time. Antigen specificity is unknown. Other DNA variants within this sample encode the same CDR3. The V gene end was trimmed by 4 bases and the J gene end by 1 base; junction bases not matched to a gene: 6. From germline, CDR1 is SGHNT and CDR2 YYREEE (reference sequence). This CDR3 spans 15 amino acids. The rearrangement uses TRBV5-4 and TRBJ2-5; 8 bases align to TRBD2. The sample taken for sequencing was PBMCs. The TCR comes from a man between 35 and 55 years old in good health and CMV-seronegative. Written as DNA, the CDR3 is TGTGCCAGCAGCAGGAGCGGGGGACCCCAAGAGACCCAGTACTTC. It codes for CASSRSGGPQETQYF.